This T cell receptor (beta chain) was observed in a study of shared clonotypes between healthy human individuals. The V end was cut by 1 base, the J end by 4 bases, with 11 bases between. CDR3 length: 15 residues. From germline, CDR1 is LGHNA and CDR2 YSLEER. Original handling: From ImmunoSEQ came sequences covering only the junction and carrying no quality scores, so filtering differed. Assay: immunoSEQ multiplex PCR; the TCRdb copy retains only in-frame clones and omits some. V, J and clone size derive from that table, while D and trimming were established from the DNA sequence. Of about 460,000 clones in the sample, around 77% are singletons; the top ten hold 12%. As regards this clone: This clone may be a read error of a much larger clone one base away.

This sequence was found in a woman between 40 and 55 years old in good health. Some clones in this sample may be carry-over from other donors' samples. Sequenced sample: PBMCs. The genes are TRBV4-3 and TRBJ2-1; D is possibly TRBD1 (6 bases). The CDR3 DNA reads TGCGCCAGCAGCCAAGCTGGGGGCGGGTACAATGAGCAGTTCTTC. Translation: CASSQAGGGYNEQFF.